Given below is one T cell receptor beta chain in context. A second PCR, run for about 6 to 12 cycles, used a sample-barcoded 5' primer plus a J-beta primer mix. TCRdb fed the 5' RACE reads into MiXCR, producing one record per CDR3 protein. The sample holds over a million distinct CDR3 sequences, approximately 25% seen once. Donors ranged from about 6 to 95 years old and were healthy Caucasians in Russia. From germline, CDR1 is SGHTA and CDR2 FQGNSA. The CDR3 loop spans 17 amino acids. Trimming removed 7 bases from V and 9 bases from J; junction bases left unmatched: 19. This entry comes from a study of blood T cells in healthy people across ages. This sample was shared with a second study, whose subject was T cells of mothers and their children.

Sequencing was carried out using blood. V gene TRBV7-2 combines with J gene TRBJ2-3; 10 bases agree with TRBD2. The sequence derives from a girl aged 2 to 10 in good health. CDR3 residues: CASTKESTSGDLLTQYF. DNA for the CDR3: TGTGCCAGCACCAAGGAGAGCACTAGCGGGGATCTCTTGACGCAGTATTTT. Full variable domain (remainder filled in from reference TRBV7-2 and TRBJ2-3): GAGVSQSPSNKVTEKGKDVELRCDPISGHTALYWYRQSLGQGLEFLIYFQGNSAPDKSGLPSDRFSAERTGGSVSTLTIQRTQQEDSAVYLCASTKESTSGDLLTQYFGPGTRLTVL.